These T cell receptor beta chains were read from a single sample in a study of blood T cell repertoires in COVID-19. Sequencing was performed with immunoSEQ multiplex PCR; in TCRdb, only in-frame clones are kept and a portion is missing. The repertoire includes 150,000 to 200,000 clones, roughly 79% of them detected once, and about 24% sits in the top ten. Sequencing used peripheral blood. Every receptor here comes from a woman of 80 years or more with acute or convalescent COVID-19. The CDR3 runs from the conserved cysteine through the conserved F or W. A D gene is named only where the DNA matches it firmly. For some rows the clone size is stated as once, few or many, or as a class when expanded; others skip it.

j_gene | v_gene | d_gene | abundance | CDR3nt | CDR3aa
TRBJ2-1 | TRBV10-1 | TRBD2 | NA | TGCGCCAGCAGTCCCGGGACTAGCTATGGGCAGTTCTTC | CASSPGTSYGQFF
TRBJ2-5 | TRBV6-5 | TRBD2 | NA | TGTGCCAGCATCAGTAGCGGGAGCGTTGAGACCCAGTACTTC | CASISSGSVETQYF
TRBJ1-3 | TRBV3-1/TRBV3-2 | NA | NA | TGTGCCAGCAGCCAACTTTGGGGAGCCGGAAACACCATATATTTT | CASSQLWGAGNTIYF
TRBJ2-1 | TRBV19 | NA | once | TGTGCCAGTAGTATAGCTACCCATGAGCAGTTCTTC | CASSIATHEQFF
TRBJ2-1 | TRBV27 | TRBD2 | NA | TGTGCCAGCAGTTTTTGGCTAGCGGGAGCCCATGAGCAGTTCTTC | CASSFWLAGAHEQFF
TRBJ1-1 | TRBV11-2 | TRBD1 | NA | TGTGCCAGCAGCGTCCCGGGGGCCAGGGGGGCTGAAGCTTTCTTT | CASSVPGARGAEAFF
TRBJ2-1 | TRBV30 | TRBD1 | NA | TGTGCCTGGTCTCCTACAGGGGGCCCCTACAATGAGCAGTTCTTC | CAWSPTGGPYNEQFF
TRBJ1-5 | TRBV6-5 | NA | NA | TGTGCCAGCAGTTACGGGGGGGCCAATCAGCCCCAGCATTTT | CASSYGGANQPQHF
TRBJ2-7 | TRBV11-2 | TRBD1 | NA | TGTGCCAGCAGCTTTGGGACAGGGGGTTACTACGAGCAGTACTTC | CASSFGTGGYYEQYF
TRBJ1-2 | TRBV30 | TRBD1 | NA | TGTGCCTGGAGAGGGACAGGGGGCTCTAACTATGGCTACACCTTC | CAWRGTGGSNYGYTF
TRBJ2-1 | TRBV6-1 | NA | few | TGTGCCAGCAGTGAAGGTCCTGTAAATGAGCAGTTCTTC | CASSEGPVNEQFF
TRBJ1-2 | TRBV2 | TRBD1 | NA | TGTGCCAGCAGTGAAACAGGGGCTAAAGGCTACACCTTC | CASSETGAKGYTF
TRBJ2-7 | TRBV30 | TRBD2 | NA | TGTGCCTGGACAACTAGCGGGAGGGCCAGCTTCGCCGAGCAGTACTTC | CAWTTSGRASFAEQYF
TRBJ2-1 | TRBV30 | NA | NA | TGTGCCTGGAGGACTGAAACGGACTTAAGATTCTACAATGAGCAGTTCTTC | CAWRTETDLRFYNEQFF
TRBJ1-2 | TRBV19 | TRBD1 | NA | TGTGCCAGTAGACCAGGACAGGGGGCTCTAATTTTCACCTTC | CASRPGQGALIFTF
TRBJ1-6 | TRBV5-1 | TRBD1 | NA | TGCGCCAGCAGCTTTGGACAGGGTGAGAGCTCCTATAATTCACCCCTCCACTTT | CASSFGQGESSYNSPLHF
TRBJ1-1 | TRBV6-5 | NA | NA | TGTGCCAGCAGCCTGGACACCGTGAACACTGAAGCTTTCTTT | CASSLDTVNTEAFF
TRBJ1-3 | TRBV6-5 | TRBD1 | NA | TGTGCCAGCAGTTATTCGACAGGGAGTGGAAACACCATATATTTT | CASSYSTGSGNTIYF
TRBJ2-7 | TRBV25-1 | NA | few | TGTGCCAGCAGTGCACCCCGGTCAAGTGGTGCCGAGCAGTACTTC | CASSAPRSSGAEQYF
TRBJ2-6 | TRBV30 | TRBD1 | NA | TGTGCCTGGGGGGACAGGGGGCATGGGGCCAACGTCCTGACTTTC | CAWGDRGHGANVLTF
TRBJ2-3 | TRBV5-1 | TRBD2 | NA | TGCGCCAGCAGCTTGATGGCTAGCGGAACTAGCACAGATACGCAGTATTTT | CASSLMASGTSTDTQYF
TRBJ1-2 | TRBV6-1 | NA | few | TGTGCCAGCAGTGAAGCGTCTGGACAAAGGGGTTATGGCTACACCTTC | CASSEASGQRGYGYTF
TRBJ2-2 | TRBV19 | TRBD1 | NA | TGTGCCAGTAGTTGGACAGGGGAGTATGGCAACGGGGAGCTGTTTTTT | CASSWTGEYGNGELFF
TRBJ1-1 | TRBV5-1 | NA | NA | TGCGCCAGCAGCAACGACAACATGAACACTGAAGCTTTCTTT | CASSNDNMNTEAFF
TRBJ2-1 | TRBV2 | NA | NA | TGTGCCAGCAGCAGTATTCACAATGAGCAGTTCTTC | CASSSIHNEQFF
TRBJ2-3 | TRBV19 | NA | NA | TGTGCCAGTAGTATAGGCAGGGTCTACACAGATACGCAGTATTTT | CASSIGRVYTDTQYF
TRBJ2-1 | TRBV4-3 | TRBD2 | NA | TGCGCCAGCAGCCCCCGAAGGCTAGCGGGAGGAATAAGCTCCTACAATGAGCAGTTCTTC | CASSPRRLAGGISSYNEQFF
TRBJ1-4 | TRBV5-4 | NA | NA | TGTGCCAGCAGCTCCCGGGCGGGTGGAACTAATGAAAAACTGTTTTTT | CASSSRAGGTNEKLFF
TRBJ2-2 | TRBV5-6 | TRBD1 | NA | TGTGCCAGCAGTCGCGCAGGGGGATTGAACACCGGGGAGCTGTTTTTT | CASSRAGGLNTGELFF
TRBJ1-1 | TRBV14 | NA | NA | TGTGCCAGCAGCCAGGACGGACAGAAGAACACTGAAGCTTTCTTT | CASSQDGQKNTEAFF
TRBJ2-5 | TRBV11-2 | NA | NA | TGTGCCAGCAGACGGGAAGGGACCCAGTACTTC | CASRREGTQYF
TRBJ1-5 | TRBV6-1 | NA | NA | TGTGCCAGCAGTGAACAGACAGGAAGACAGCCCCAGCATTTT | CASSEQTGRQPQHF
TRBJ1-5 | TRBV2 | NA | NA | TGTGCCAGCAGCTTACAGGGAATTAATCAGCCCCAGCATTTT | CASSLQGINQPQHF
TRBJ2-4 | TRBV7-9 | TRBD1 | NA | TGTGCCAGCAGCCCCAGGGGGCAGGCCAAAAACATTCAGTACTTC | CASSPRGQAKNIQYF
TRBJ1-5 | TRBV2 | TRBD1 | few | TGTGCCAGCAGCCCTGACAGGGGAAGTCAGCCCCAGCATTTT | CASSPDRGSQPQHF
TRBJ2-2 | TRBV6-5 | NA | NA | TGTGCCAGCAGTTTGGACAGCACCGGGGAGCTGTTTTTT | CASSLDSTGELFF
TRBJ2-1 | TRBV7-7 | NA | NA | TGTGCCAGCAGCCCTGGGGCCCAGCGCCACAATGAGCAGTTCTTC | CASSPGAQRHNEQFF
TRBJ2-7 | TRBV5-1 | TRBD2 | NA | TGCGCCAGCACCGCGACCGGACTAGCGGGTATCGAGCAGTACTTC | CASTATGLAGIEQYF
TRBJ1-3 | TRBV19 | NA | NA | TGTGCCAGTAGCAAGGGACACTCAGGAAACACCATATATTTT | CASSKGHSGNTIYF
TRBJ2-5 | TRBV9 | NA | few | TGTGCCAGCAGCGTAGCTAACGGACAGTCAGAGACCCAGTACTTC | CASSVANGQSETQYF
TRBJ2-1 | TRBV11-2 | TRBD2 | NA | TGTGCCAGCAGCTGGACTAGAGTCGACAATGAGCAGTTCTTC | CASSWTRVDNEQFF
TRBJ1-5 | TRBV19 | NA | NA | TGTGCCAGTAGTATCGGCGGCAGGGGATTGTATCAGCCCCAGCATTTT | CASSIGGRGLYQPQHF
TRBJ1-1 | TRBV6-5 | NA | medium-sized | TGTGCCAGCAGTTACGCAGGGACTGAAGCTTTCTTT | CASSYAGTEAFF
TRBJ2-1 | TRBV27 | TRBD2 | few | TGTGCCAGCAGCCGGACTAGCGGGAGAAACCATGAGCAGTTCTTC | CASSRTSGRNHEQFF
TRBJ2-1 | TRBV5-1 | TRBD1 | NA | TGCGCCAGCAGCTTGGCCCAGACAGGGGATGAGCAGTTCTTC | CASSLAQTGDEQFF
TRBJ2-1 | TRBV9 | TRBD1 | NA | TGTGCCAGCAAACAGACAGGGGGCGAAGAGTTCTTC | CASKQTGGEEFF
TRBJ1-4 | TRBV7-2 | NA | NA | TGTGCCAGCAGCTTAGTCCACACGGCGGGGGAAAAACTGTTTTTT | CASSLVHTAGEKLFF
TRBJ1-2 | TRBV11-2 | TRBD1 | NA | TGTGCCAGCAGCTCGATATGGACAGGGGTGAGCTACACCTTC | CASSSIWTGVSYTF
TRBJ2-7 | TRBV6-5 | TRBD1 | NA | TGTGCCAGCAGTTACTCGAGGACAGGGCGCAGCGAGCAGTACTTC | CASSYSRTGRSEQYF
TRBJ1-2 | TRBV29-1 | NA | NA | TGCAGCGTTCCCTCCGTCCCAATAGTCGGAGCGGGCGGCTACACCTTC | CSVPSVPIVGAGGYTF
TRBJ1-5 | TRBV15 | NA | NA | TGTGCCACCAGCGGTACAGGGTTTGGGCAGCCCCAGCATTTT | CATSGTGFGQPQHF
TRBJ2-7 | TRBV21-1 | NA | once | TGTGCCACTAACCTAAAGTTGGGACAGGGCCCTCCTAGCTCCTACGAGCAGTACTTC | CATNLKLGQGPPSSYEQYF
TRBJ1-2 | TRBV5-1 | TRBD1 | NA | TGCGCCAGCAGTATGGGACAGGGGTACCAGACCTTC | CASSMGQGYQTF
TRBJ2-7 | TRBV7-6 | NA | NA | TGTGCCAGCAGCTTGATAGACAACGAGCAGTACTTC | CASSLIDNEQYF
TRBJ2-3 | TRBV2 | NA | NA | TGTGCCAGCAGGACAGAGCTCTACACAGATACGCAGTATTTT | CASRTELYTDTQYF
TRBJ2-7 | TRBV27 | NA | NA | TGTGCCAGCAGCTGGGACTTTAGCTCCTACGAGCAGTACTTC | CASSWDFSSYEQYF
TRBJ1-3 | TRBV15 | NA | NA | TGTGCCACCAGCATCGACAGGTCTGGAAACACCATATATTTT | CATSIDRSGNTIYF